This T cell receptor beta chain came from a study of shared clonotypes between healthy human individuals. CDR1 is MNHNY and CDR2 is SVGAGI in the germline V gene (reference sequence). The CDR3 runs to 14 residues. V lost 6 bases to trimming and J lost 3 bases; unmatched junction nucleotides: 5. Details on this clone: Being one base from a much bigger clone, this may be a read error.

Repertoires were generated with immunoSEQ multiplex PCR, while TCRdb's copy carries only in-frame clones and drops some. The sample consists of around 1.1 million clones, approximately 77% of them appearing once. This receptor was taken from a man aged 18 to 35 in good health. Some clones in this sample may be carry-over from other donors' samples. The chain has TRBV6-6 and TRBJ1-2, with 9 bases aligning to TRBD1. The specimen was memory CD4+ T cells from PBMCs. Indicated subset: CD45RA-negative fraction. The CDR3 loop is CASSPGTGYYGYTF. As DNA, the CDR3 is TGTGCCAGCAGCCCCGGGACAGGGTACTATGGCTACACCTTC.